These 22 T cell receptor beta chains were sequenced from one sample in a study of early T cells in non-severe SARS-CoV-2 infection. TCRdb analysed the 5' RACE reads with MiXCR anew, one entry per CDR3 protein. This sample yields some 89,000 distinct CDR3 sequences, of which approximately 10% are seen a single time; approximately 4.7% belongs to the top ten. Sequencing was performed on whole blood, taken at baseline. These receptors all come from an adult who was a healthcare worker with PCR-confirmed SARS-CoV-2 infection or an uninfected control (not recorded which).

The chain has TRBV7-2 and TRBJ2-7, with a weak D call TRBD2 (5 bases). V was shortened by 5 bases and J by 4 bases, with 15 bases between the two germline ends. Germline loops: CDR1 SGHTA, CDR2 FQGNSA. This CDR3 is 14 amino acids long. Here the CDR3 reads CASSLHPGVYEQYF. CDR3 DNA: TGTGCCAGCAGCCTCCACCCCGGGGTATACGAGCAGTACTTC.

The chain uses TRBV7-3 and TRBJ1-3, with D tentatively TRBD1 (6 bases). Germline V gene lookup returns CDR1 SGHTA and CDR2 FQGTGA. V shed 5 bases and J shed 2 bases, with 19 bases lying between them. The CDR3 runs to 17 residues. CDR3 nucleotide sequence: TGTGCCAGCAGCGCCCGACAGGATGGGGAGGCTGGAAACACCATATATTTT. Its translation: CASSARQDGEAGNTIYF.

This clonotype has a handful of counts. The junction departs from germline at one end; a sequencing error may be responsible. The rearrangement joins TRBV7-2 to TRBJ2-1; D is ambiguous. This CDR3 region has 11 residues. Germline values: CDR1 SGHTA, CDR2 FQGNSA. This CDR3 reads CASGLVEGRIF. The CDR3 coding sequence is TGTGCCAGCGGCCTTGTGGAAGGAAGGATCTTC. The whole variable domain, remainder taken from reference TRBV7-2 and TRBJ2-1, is GAGVSQSPSNKVTEKGKDVELRCDPISGHTALYWYRQSLGQGLEFLIYFQGNSAPDKSGLPSDRFSAERTGGSVSTLTIQRTQQEDSAVYLCASGLVEGRIFGPGTRLTVL.

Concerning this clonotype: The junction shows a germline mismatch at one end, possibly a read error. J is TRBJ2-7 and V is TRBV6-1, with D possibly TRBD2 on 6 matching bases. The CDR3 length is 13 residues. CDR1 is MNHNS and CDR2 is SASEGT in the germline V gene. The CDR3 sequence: CASLPGLRYELYF. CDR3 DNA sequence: TGTGCCAGCCTACCGGGACTTCGCTACGAGCTGTACTTC.

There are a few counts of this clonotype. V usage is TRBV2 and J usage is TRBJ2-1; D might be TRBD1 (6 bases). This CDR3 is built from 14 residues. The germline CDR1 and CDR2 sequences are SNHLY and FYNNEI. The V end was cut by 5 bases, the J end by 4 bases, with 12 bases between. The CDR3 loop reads CASSRLGQYNEQFF. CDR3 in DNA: TGTGCCAGCAGTAGATTAGGACAGTACAATGAGCAGTTCTTC.

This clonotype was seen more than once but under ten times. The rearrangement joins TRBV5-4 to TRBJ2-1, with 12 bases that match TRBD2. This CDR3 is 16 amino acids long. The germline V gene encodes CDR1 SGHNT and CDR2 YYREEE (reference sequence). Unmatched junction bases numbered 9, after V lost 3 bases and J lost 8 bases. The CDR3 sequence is CASSWGLAGGEDEQFF. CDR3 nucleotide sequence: TGTGCCAGCAGCTGGGGGCTAGCGGGAGGGGAGGATGAGCAGTTCTTC.

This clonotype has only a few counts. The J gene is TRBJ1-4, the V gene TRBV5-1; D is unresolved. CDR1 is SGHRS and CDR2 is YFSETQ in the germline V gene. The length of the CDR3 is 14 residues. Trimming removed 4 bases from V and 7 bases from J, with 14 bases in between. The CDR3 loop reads CASSPSAVGEKLFF. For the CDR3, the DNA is TGCGCCAGCAGCCCCAGCGCGGTCGGTGAAAAACTGTTTTTT.

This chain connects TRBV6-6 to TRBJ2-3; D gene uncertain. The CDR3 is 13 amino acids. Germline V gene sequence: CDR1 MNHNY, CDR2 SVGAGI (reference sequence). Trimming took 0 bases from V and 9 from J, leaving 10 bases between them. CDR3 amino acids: CASSYSSIQTQYF. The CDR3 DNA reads TGTGCCAGCAGTTACTCGAGTATTCAGACGCAGTATTTT.

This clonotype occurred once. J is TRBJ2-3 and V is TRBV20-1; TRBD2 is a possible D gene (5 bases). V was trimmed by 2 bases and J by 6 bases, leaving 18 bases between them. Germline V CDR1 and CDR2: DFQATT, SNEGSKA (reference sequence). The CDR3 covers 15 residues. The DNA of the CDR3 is TGCAGTGCTAGATCACTCAGACTACCCATGGATACGCAGTATTTT. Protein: CSARSLRLPMDTQYF.

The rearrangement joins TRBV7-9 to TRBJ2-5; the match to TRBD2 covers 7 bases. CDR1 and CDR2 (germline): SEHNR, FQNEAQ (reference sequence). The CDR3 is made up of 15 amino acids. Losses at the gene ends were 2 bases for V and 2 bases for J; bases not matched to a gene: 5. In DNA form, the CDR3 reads TGTGCCAGCAGCTTATTACTAGCGCGACAAGAGACCCAGTACTTC. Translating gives CASSLLLARQETQYF.

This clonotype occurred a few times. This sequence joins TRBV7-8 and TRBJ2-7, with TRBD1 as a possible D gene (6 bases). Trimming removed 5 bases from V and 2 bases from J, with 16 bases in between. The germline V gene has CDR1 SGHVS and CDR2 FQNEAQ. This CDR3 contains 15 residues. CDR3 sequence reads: CASSTRQASPYEQYF. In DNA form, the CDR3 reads TGTGCCAGCAGCACCCGACAGGCCTCTCCCTACGAGCAGTACTTC.

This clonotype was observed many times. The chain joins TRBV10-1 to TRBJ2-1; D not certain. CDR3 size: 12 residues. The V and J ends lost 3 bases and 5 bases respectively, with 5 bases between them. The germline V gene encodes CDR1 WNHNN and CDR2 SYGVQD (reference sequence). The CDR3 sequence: CASSELNNEQFF. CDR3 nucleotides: TGCGCCAGCAGTGAATTAAACAATGAGCAGTTCTTC.

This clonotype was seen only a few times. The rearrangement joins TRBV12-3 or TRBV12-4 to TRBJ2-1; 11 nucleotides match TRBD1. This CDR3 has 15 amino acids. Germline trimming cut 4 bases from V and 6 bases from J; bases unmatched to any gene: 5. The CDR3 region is CASSWGQGVVNEQFF. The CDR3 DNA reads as TGTGCCAGCAGTTGGGGACAGGGGGTAGTCAATGAGCAGTTCTTC.

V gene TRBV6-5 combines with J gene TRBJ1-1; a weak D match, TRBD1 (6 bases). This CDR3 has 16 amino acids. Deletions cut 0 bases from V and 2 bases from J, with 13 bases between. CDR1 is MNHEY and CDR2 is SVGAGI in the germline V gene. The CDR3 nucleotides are TGTGCCAGCAGTTACTCCTATCGGGGGGGCAACACTGAAGCTTTCTTT. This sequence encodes CASSYSYRGGNTEAFF.

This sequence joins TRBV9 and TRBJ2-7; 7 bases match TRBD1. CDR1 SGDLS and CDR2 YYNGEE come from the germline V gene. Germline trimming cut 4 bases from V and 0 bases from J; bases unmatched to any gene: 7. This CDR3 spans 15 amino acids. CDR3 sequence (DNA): TGTGCCAGCAGCCCTAGACAGGGCAGCTCCTACGAGCAGTACTTC. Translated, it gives CASSPRQGSSYEQYF. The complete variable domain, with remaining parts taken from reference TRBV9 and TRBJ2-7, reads DSGVTQTPKHLITATGQRVTLRCSPRSGDLSVYWYQQSLDQGLQFLIQYYNGEERAKGNILERFSAQQFPDLHSELNLSSLELGDSALYFCASSPRQGSSYEQYFGPGTRLTVT.

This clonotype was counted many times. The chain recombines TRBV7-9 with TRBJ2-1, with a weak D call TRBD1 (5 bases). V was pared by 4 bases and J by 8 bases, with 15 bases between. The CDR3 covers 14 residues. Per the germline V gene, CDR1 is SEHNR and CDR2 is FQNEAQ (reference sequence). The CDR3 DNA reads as TGTGCCAGCAGCTCGCTAGGGGCAGAGGATGAGCAGTTCTTC. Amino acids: CASSSLGAEDEQFF.

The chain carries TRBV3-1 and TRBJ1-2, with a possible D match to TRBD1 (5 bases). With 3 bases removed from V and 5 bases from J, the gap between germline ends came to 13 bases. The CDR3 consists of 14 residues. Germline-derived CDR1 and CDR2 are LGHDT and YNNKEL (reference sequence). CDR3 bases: TGTGCCAGCAGCCAGGGGGGAATTTGGTATGGCTACACCTTC. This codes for CASSQGGIWYGYTF.

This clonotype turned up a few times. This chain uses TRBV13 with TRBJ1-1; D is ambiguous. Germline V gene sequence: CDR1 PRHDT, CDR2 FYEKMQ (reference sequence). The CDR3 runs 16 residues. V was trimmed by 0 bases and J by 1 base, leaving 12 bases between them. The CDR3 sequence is CASSLGRGLGNTEAFF. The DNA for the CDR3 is TGTGCCAGCAGCTTAGGGCGAGGACTGGGGAACACTGAAGCTTTCTTT.

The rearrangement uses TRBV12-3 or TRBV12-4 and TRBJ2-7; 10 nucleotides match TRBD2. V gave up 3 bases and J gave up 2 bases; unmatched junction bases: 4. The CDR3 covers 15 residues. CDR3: CASSFTSGATYEQYF. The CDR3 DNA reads TGTGCCAGCAGTTTCACTAGCGGGGCGACCTACGAGCAGTACTTC.

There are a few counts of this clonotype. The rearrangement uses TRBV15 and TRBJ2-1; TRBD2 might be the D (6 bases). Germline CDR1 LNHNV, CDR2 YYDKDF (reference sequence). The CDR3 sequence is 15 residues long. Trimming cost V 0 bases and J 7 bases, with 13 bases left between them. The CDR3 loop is CATSRDRGLTNEQFF. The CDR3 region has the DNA TGTGCCACCAGCAGAGATCGGGGACTTACAAATGAGCAGTTCTTC.

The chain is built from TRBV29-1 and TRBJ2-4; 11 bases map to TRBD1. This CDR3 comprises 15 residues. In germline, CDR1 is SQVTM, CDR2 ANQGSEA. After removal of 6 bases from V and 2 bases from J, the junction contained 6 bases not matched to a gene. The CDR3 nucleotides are TGCAGCGTGGGGACAGGGGGAGTAACCAAAAACATTCAGTACTTC. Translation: CSVGTGGVTKNIQYF.

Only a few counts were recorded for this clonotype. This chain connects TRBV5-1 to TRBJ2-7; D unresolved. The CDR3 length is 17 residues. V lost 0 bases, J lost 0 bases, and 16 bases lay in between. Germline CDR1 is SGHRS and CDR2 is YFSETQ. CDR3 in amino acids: CASSLAWSGSSSYEQYF. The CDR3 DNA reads TGCGCCAGCAGCTTGGCCTGGTCAGGTTCTAGCTCCTACGAGCAGTACTTC.